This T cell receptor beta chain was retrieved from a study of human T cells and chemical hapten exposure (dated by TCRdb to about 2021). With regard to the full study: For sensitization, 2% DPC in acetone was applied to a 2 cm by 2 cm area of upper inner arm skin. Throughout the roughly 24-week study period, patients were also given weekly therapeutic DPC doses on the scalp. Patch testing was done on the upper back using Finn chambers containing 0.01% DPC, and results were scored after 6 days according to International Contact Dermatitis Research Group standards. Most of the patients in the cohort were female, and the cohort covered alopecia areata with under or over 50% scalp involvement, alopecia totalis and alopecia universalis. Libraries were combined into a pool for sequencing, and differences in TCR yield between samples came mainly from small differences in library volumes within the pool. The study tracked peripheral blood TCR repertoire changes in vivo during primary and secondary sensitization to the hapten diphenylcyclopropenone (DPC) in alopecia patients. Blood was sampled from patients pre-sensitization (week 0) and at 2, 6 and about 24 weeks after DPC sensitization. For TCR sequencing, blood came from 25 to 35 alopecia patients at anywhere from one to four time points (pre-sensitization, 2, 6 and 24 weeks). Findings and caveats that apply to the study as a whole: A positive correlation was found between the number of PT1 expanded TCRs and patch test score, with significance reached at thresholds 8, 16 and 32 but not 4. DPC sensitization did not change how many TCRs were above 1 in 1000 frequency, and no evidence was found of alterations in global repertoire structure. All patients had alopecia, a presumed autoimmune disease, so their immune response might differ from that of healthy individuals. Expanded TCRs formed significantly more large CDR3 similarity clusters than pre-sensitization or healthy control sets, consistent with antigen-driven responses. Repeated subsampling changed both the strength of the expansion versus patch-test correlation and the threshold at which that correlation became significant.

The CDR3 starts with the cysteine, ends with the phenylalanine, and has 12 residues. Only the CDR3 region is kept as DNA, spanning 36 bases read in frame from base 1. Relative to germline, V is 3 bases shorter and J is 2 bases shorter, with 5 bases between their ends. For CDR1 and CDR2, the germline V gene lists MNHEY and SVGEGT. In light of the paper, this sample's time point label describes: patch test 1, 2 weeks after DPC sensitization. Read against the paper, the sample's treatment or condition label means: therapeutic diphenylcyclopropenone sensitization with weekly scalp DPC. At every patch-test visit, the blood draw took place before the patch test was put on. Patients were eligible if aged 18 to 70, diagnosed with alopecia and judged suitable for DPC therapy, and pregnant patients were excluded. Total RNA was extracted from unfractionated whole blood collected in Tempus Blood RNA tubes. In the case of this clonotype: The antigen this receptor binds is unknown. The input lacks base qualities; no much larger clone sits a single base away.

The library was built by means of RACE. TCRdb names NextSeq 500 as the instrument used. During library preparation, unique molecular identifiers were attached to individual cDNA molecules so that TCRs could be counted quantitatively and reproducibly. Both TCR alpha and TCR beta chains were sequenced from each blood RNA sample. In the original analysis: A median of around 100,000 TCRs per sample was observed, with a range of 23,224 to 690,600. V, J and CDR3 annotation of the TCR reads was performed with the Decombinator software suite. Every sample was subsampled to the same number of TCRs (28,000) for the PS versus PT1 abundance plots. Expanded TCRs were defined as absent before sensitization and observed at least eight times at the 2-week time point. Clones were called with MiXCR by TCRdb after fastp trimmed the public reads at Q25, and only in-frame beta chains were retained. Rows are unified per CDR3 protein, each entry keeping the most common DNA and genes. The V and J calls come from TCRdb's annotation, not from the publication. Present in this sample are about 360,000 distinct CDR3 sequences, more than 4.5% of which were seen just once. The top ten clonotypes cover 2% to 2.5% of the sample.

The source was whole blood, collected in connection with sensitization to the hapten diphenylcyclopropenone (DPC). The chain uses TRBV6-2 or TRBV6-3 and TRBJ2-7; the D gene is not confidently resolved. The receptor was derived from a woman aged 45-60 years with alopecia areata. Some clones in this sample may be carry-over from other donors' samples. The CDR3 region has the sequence CASSYDPYEQYF. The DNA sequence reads TGTGCCAGCAGTTATGACCCCTACGAGCAGTACTTC.